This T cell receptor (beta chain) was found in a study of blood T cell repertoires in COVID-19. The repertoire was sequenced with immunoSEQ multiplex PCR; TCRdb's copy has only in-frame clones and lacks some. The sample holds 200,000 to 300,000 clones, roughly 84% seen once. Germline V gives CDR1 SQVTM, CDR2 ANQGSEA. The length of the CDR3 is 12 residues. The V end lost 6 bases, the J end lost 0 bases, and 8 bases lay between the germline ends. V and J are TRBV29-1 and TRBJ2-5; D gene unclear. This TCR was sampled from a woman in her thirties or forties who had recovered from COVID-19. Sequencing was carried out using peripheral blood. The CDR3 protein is CSVSPDQETQYF. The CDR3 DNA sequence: TGCAGCGTGTCCCCCGACCAAGAGACCCAGTACTTC. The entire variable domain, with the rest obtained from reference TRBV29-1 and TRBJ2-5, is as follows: SAVISQKPSRDICQRGTSLTIQCQVDSQVTMMFWYRQQPGQSLTLIATANQGSEATYESGFVIDKFPISRPNLTFSTLTVSNMSPEDSSIYLCSVSPDQETQYFGPGTRLLVL.